The source of this T cell receptor beta chain is a study of blood T cell repertoires in COVID-19 (TCRdb year 2020). Notes on the research overall: Samples covering the acute and convalescent phases of COVID-19 were provided by collaborators in the United States, Italy and Spain. The repertoires were released in a freely available public database meant as a resource for research on the immune response to SARS-CoV-2. Where available, HLA class I and class II types were obtained from metadata supplied by the sample provider rather than from assay-based typing. The dataset comprised deeply sampled blood TCRbeta repertoires from subjects exposed to, actively infected with, or recovered from COVID-19. A de-identified subject ID, COVID-19 status, age in years and sex were almost always included in the sample metadata. The material from the prospective study consisted of cDNA or gDNA derived from T cells, B-cell-depleted T cells, or PBMCs. The samples were drawn from the first 160 participants of the ongoing ImmuneRACE study and from over 950 subjects provided by 6 global collaborators. What the work shows at the level of the full study, not this receptor alone: Clinical and demographic metadata were provided uncurated, with the amount varying by source and participant.

Enrolling through a virtual design, the prospective study's participants ranged in age from roughly 18 to 90 years and lived across some 22 United States geographic areas. To assign participants to cohorts, the prospective study relied on clinical history that participants themselves reported in a screening survey and a study questionnaire. Each participant in the prospective study had whole blood, serum and a nasopharyngeal or oropharyngeal swab collected by mobile phlebotomists. Prospective study participants could optionally give additional blood draws and questionnaires over an approximately 2-month period. Before DNA extraction, prospective study blood samples were shipped either frozen or at room temperature. The immunoSEQ Assay, a bias-controlled multiplex PCR, was used to amplify TCRbeta CDR3 regions from genomic DNA. In the source study's methods: The number of nucleated cells in each sample was estimated from the amplification of reference gene primers within the assay. To quantify the absolute abundance of each unique TCRbeta CDR3 rearrangement, sequence reads were collapsed and filtered. For each sample, productive Simpson clonality was calculated as the square root of Simpson's diversity index across productive rearrangements. In its TCRdb copy, this immuneACCESS table keeps in-frame sequences only and misses some clones. Where compared with another copy, unresolved V genes explain less than half of these, and the others have no known cause. Clone size and the V and J calls come from that table; the DNA yielded D and trimming. Within this sample are roughly 200,000 clones, with around 88% of them counted one time only. Approximately 5% of the sample rests with the top ten.

Details on this clone: Its cognate antigen has yet to be identified. It has no much larger one-base neighbor in the sample; base qualities were not kept.

The CDR3 sequence holds 13 residues, the cysteine and phenylalanine included. CDR3 DNA only is kept here, 39 bases in frame from base 1. Trimming costs V 8 bases and J 4 bases, and their ends lie 11 bases apart. The chain employs TRBV12-3 or TRBV12-4 and TRBJ1-4; the D gene assignment is ambiguous. Sequencing was carried out using PBMCs or T cells enriched from blood (not recorded which). This receptor was obtained from a man in his forties with acute COVID-19. CDR3 region: CASRTDGNEKLFF. The nucleotide sequence reads TGTGCCAGCCGAACAGACGGTAATGAAAAACTGTTTTTT.